These 2 T cell receptor beta chains were sequenced from one sample in a study of T-cell memory formation after mild COVID-19. TCRdb reanalysed the 5' RACE reads using MiXCR and keeps one entry per CDR3 protein. Counted here are about 250,000 distinct CDR3 sequences, roughly 15% occurring once; the ten biggest clones make up 2.1%. Source material: PBMCs or a T cell subset sorted from them (not recorded which). The receptors were gathered from an adult woman who had mild COVID-19 (a few samples of this study predate the infection). Cell type and time point are not known.

J is TRBJ2-7 and V is TRBV20-1; D not certain. Trimming shortened V by 1 base and J by 6 bases, and 10 bases separated the two germline ends. This CDR3 has 12 amino acids. Germline lookup yields CDR1 DFQATT and CDR2 SNEGSKA (reference sequence). CDR3 protein: CSARAGATEQYF. CDR3 bases: TGCAGTGCTAGAGCAGGTGCCACCGAGCAGTACTTC.

J is TRBJ1-2 and V is TRBV29-1; D is unclear. The CDR3 loop spans 11 amino acids. V shed 3 bases and J shed 4 bases, with 6 bases lying between them. Germline CDR1 reads SQVTM; CDR2 reads ANQGSEA. The CDR3 sequence is CSVDYSYGYTF. CDR3 DNA: TGCAGCGTTGATTACAGCTATGGCTACACCTTC.